The entry below describes one T cell receptor (beta chain). It has no known antigen specificity. The sample holds no much larger clone one base away, and base qualities are not on file. The data stem from a study of blood T cell repertoires in COVID-19 (TCRdb year 2020). Looking at the study overall: Samples covering the acute and convalescent phases of COVID-19 were provided by collaborators in the United States, Italy and Spain. The prospective study material was composed of cDNA or gDNA derived from T cells, B-cell-depleted T cells, or PBMCs. Sample metadata almost always included a de-identified subject ID, COVID-19 status, age in years and sex. The repertoires were released in a freely available public database intended as a resource for research on the immune response to SARS-CoV-2. Samples came from the ongoing ImmuneRACE study (first 160 participants) plus 1,254 subjects from 6 global collaborators. Where available, HLA class I and class II types were taken from metadata supplied by the sample provider and were not determined by assay-based typing. Deeply sampled blood TCRbeta repertoires from subjects exposed to, actively infected with, or recovered from COVID-19 were included in the dataset. What the work shows at the level of the full study, not this receptor alone: How much clinical and demographic metadata was included differed by source and by participant, and the metadata was provided uncurated.

The immunoSEQ Assay, a bias-controlled multiplex PCR, was used to amplify TCRbeta CDR3 regions from genomic DNA. Under the source paper's analysis protocol: Within the assay, amplification of reference gene primers was used to estimate how many nucleated cells each sample contained. To quantify the absolute abundance of each unique TCRbeta CDR3 rearrangement, sequence reads were collapsed and filtered. For each sample, productive Simpson clonality was calculated by taking the square root of Simpson's diversity index across productive rearrangements. The immuneACCESS repertoire file appears here via TCRdb, limited to in-frame rearrangements. These files lack a portion of the clones; in checked studies, under half of the deficit traces to unresolved V genes, and the cause of the others is not known. V, J and clone size are those of that table, while D and trimming were read from the DNA. The sample data list 300,000 to 350,000 clones, and 87% of these were observed just once. Roughly 2.3% of the sample comes from the top ten.

The CDR3 holds 16 amino acids from the cysteine to the phenylalanine. Only the CDR3 region is kept as DNA, spanning 48 bases read in frame from base 1. The germline V gene supplies CDR1 SGHRS and CDR2 YFSETQ. The V end gives up 2 bases and the J end 6 bases, leaving 7 bases in the junction not matched to a gene. Whole blood was collected in K2EDTA tubes by collaborating institutions according to the institutions' own protocols. Collaborator samples were shipped for TCRbeta analysis as frozen whole blood, isolated PBMCs, or DNA extracted from either sample type. This sequence originates from a man between 18 and 29 years old with active or convalescent COVID-19. This receptor chain uses TRBV5-1 and TRBJ1-4; TRBD1 fits 10 bases in the junction. The specimen was peripheral blood. The DNA reads TGCGCCAGCAGCTTTAATACCGGGACAGGGGATGAAAAACTGTTTTTT. Translation gives CASSFNTGTGDEKLFF.